A selection of T cell receptor beta chains follows, all from one sample in a study of blood T cells in healthy people across ages. A single record per CDR3 protein comes from TCRdb applying MiXCR to the 5' RACE reads. There are roughly 900,000 distinct CDR3 sequences in the sample; about 48% occur only once, and around an eighth lies in the top ten. The sequenced material came from blood. The source of these receptors is a man aged 25 to 45 in good health. Both conserved end residues are part of each CDR3. The order of the fields is D gene, clone size, V gene, J gene, CDR3 protein, CDR3 DNA. The D gene is left open where the match is weak. Expanded clones are given a class, and other clones once, few, many or no size at all.

>TRBD1|-|TRBV18|TRBJ2-1
CASSPRQGQGTREQFF
TGTGCCAGCTCACCACGACAGGGACAGGGGACCCGTGAGCAGTTCTTC
>-|few|TRBV27|TRBJ1-1
CASSLGEGNTEAFF
TGTGCCAGCAGTTTAGGGGAGGGGAACACTGAAGCTTTCTTT
>-|-|TRBV28|TRBJ2-7
CASSFSQGSYEQYF
TGTGCCAGCAGTTTTTCGCAGGGCTCGTACGAGCAGTACTTC
>-|few|TRBV2|TRBJ2-7
CASSEPGRRDYEQYF
TGTGCCAGCAGTGAACCCGGTAGACGCGACTACGAGCAGTACTTC
>-|-|TRBV29-1|TRBJ2-5
CSVARMETQYF
TGCAGCGTCGCCCGAATGGAGACCCAGTACTTC
>-|few|TRBV7-2|TRBJ2-7
CASSLDSGTSYEQYF
TGTGCCAGCAGCTTAGATAGCGGAACCTCCTACGAGCAGTACTTC
>-|-|TRBV28|TRBJ2-7
CASTSLTSTSYGQYF
TGTGCCAGCACCTCCCTGACCAGCACCTCGTACGGGCAGTACTTC
>-|-|TRBV5-1|TRBJ1-1
CASSPDGQSNTEAFF
TGCGCCAGCAGCCCGGATGGACAGTCGAACACTGAAGCTTTCTTT
>-|-|TRBV11-3|TRBJ2-7
CASSSRQIYEQYF
TGTGCCAGCAGCTCCCGACAGATCTACGAGCAGTACTTC
>TRBD1|-|TRBV5-1|TRBJ2-7
CASSLRWGTADEQYF
TGCGCCAGCAGCTTGAGGTGGGGGACAGCGGACGAGCAGTACTTC
>TRBD2|few|TRBV9|TRBJ2-1
CASSPRLAGNNNEQFF
TGTGCCAGCAGCCCCAGACTAGCGGGGAACAACAATGAGCAGTTCTTC
>-|-|TRBV15|TRBJ2-3
CATSRDGATDTQYF
TGTGCCACCAGCAGAGACGGTGCCACAGATACGCAGTATTTT
>TRBD1|-|TRBV11-2|TRBJ2-7
CASRQPGQGRYEQYF
TGTGCCAGCAGACAACCGGGACAGGGTCGGTACGAGCAGTACTTC
>-|-|TRBV29-1|TRBJ1-2
CSVEEQPLANYGYTF
TGCAGCGTCGAAGAACAACCCCTTGCTAACTATGGCTACACCTTC